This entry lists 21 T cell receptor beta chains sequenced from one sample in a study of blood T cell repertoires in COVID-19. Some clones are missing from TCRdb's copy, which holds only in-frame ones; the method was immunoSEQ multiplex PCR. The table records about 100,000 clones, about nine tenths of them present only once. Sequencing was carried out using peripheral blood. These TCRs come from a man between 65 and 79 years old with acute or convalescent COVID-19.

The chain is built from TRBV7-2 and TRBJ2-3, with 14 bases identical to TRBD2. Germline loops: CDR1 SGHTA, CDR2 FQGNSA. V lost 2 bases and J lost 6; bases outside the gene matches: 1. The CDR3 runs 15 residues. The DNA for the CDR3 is TGTGCCAGCAGCTTATGGACTAGCGGGGGGGATACGCAGTATTTT. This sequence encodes CASSLWTSGGDTQYF.

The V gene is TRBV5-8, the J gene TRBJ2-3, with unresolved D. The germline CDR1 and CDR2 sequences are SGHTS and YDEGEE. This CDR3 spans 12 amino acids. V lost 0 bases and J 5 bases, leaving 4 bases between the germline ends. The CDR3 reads CASSLVRDTQYF. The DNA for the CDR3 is TGTGCCAGCAGCTTGGTCAGAGATACGCAGTATTTT.

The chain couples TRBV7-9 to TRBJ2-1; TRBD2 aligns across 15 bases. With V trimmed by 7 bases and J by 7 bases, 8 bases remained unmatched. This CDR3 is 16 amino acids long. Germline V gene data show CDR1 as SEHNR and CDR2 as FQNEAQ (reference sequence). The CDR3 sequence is CASTNSGTSGRNEQFF. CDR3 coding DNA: TGTGCCAGCACGAATTCCGGGACTAGCGGGAGGAATGAGCAGTTCTTC.

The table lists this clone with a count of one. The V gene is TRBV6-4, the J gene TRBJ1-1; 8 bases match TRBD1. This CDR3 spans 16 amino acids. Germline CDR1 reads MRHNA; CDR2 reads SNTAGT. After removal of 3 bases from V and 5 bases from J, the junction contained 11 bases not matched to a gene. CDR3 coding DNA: TGTGCCAGCAGTGAGGAAGGACAGGGAGGATATACTGAAGCTTTCTTT. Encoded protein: CASSEEGQGGYTEAFF.

The CDR3 protein is CASSYRPNNSPLHF. In nucleotides, the CDR3 is TGTGCCAGCAGCTACAGACCGAATAATTCACCCCTCCACTTT. This sequence joins TRBV7-2 and TRBJ1-6; D is unresolved. CDR3 length: 14 amino acids. Trimming removed 4 bases at V and 5 bases at J, with 9 bases between. Looked up from germline, CDR1 is SGHTA and CDR2 is FQGNSA.

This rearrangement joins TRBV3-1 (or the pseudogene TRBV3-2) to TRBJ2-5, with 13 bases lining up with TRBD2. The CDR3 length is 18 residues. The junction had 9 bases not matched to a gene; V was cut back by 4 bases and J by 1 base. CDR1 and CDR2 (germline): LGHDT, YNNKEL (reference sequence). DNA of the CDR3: TGTGCCAGCAGCCGTACCGTGACTAGCGGGAGGCTCCAAGAGACCCAGTACTTC. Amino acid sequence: CASSRTVTSGRLQETQYF.

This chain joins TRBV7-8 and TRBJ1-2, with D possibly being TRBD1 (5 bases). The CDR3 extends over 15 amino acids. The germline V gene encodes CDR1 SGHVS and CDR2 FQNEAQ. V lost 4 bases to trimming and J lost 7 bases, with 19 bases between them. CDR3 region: CASSSYGGMSSGYTF. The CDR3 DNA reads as TGTGCCAGCAGCTCTTATGGGGGGATGTCTAGTGGCTACACCTTC.

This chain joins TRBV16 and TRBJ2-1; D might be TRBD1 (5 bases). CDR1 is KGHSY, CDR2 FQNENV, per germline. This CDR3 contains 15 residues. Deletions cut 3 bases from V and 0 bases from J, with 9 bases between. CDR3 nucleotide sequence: TGTGCCAGCAGCCATGACAGATTCTCCTACAATGAGCAGTTCTTC. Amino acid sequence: CASSHDRFSYNEQFF.

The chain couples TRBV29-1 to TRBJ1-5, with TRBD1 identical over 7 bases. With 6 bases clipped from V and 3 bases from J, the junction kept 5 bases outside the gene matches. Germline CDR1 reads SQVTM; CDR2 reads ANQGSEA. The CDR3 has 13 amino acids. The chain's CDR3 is CSVRQGNNQPQHF. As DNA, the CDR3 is TGCAGCGTGAGACAGGGCAACAATCAGCCCCAGCATTTT.

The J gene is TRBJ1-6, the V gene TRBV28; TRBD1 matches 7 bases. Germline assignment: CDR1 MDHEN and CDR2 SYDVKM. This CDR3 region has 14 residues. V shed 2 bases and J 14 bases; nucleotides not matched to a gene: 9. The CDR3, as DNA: TGTGCCAGCAGTTTACCGGGACAGTCTAGCGCCCTCCACTTT. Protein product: CASSLPGQSSALHF.

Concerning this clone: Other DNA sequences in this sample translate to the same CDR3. The CDR3 sequence is CASSDPGQGNNEQFF. The CDR3 region has the DNA TGTGCCAGCAGTGACCCCGGACAGGGGAACAATGAGCAGTTCTTC. V and J are TRBV25-1 and TRBJ2-1; 9 nucleotides match TRBD1. Germline V gives CDR1 MGHDK, CDR2 SYGVNS. The junction had 5 bases not matched to a gene; V was cut back by 3 bases and J by 5 bases. The CDR3 has 15 amino acids.

CDR3 residues: CATSTGTLNTGELFF. As DNA, the CDR3 is TGTGCCACCTCGACCGGGACTTTGAACACCGGGGAGCTGTTTTTT. The chain carries TRBV7-3 and TRBJ2-2; D may be TRBD2 (6 bases). Germline lookup yields CDR1 SGHTA and CDR2 FQGTGA. V lost 10 bases and J 1 base, leaving 16 bases between the germline ends. The CDR3 sequence is 15 residues long.

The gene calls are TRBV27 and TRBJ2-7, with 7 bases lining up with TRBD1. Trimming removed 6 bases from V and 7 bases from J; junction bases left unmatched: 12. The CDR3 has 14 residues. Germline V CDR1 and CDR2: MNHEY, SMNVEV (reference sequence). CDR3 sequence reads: CASSTDRARREQYF. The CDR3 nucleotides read TGTGCCAGCAGCACCGACAGGGCACGGAGGGAGCAGTACTTC.

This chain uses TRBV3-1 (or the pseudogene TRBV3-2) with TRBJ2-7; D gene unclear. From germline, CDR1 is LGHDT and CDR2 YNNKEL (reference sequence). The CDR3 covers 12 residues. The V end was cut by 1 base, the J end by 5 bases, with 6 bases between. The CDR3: CASSQAPNEQYF. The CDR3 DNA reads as TGTGCCAGCAGCCAAGCCCCCAACGAGCAGTACTTC.

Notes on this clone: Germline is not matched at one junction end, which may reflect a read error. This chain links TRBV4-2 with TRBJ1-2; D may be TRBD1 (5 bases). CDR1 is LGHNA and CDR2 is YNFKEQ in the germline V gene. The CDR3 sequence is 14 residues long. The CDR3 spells CANSQAWGRVGYTF. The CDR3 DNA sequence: TGTGCCAACAGCCAAGCCTGGGGCAGGGTTGGCTACACCTTC.

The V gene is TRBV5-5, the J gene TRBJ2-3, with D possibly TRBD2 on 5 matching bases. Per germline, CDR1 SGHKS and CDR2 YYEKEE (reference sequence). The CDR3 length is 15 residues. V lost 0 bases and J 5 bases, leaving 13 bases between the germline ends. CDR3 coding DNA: TGTGCCAGCAGCTTGGTGGGCGGGCCTGGAGATACGCAGTATTTT. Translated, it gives CASSLVGGPGDTQYF.

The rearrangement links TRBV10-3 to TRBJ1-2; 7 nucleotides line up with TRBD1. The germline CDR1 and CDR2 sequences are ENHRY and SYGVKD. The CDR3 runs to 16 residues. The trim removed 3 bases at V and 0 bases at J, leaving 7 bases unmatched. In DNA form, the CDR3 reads TGTGCCATCAGTGATCCCGGGACAGCAACTAACTATGGCTACACCTTC. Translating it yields CAISDPGTATNYGYTF.

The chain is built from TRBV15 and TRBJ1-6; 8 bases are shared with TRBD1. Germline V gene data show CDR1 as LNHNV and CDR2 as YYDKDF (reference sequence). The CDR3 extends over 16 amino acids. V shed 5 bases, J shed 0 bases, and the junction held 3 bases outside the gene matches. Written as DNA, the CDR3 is TGTGCCACCAGCGGGGACAGGAGCTCCTATAATTCACCCCTCCACTTT. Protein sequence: CATSGDRSSYNSPLHF.

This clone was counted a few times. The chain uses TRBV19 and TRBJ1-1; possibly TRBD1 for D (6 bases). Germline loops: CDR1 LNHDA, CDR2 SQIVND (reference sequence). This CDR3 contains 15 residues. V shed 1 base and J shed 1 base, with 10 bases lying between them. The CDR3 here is CASSIAGARNTEAFF. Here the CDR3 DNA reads TGTGCCAGTAGTATAGCAGGGGCCAGGAACACTGAAGCTTTCTTT.

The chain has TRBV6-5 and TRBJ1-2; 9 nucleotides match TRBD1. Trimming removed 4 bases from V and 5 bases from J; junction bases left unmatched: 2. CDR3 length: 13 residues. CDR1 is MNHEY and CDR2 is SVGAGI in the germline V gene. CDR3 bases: TGTGCCAGCAGTTTCGGACAGGGGTATGGCTACACCTTC. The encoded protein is CASSFGQGYGYTF.

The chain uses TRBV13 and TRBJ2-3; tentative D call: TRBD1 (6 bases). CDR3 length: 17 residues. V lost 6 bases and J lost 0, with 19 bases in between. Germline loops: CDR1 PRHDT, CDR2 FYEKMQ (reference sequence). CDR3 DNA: TGTGCCAGCAGTCGATCCTTACAGGGAACTAGCACAGATACGCAGTATTTT. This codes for CASSRSLQGTSTDTQYF.